This TCR beta chain was obtained from a study of blood T cell repertoires in COVID-19. For the study at large: The origin of the acute and convalescent COVID-19 samples was the United States, Italy and Spain. T cells, B-cell-depleted T cells, or PBMCs provided the cDNA or gDNA that served as material.

Trimming removed 2 bases at V and 10 bases at J, with 27 bases between. CDR1 SGHTA and CDR2 FQGNSA come from the germline V gene. The CDR3 consists of 19 residues. Per the study methods: Amplification with reference gene primers provided the estimates of nucleated cell counts. Sequencing used immunoSEQ multiplex PCR; TCRdb keeps in-frame clones, though not all of them. That table is the source of V, J and clone size, and D and trimming were worked out from the DNA. The table includes about 220,000 clones, 70% to 85% detected once. This clone is a singleton in its sample. Specimen: peripheral blood. V and J are TRBV7-2 and TRBJ1-6; D gene ambiguous. This TCR derives from a man in his forties who had recovered from COVID-19. CDR3 loop: CASSLRAGGGAASGSPLHF. The CDR3 DNA reads as TGTGCCAGCAGCTTAAGGGCAGGTGGAGGCGCGGCAAGCGGATCACCCCTCCACTTT.